This T cell receptor (beta chain) was observed in a study of regulatory T cells in long-lasting Graves disease. Regarding the study as a whole: The study found persistent patients shared more public clonotypes (2,741) than new patients (approximately 870).

iRepertoire HTBI primers and Arm-PCR of CDR3 regions built TCR beta libraries. TCRdb recomputed calls from the multiplex PCR reads with MiXCR, one row per CDR3 protein. The sample has under 350,000 distinct CDR3 sequences, roughly a fifth seen once; the top ten hold around three fifths. V dropped 3 bases and J dropped 4 bases, with 7 bases sitting between them. Per germline, CDR1 MNHEY and CDR2 SMNVEV (reference sequence). The CDR3 sequence is 14 residues long. Time point here: persistent/refractory GD, antithyroid drugs over 5 years with positive TRAb. With RNA extracted from PBMCs as input, the TCR library was made. A peripheral blood sample, around 8.5 milliliters in volume, was drawn into EDTA tubes. This clonotype was recorded at least ten times. Its antigen is currently unknown.

This sequence originates from a female donor with Graves disease. Source: peripheral blood mononuclear cells (PBMCs), taken when the disease was refractory, from a patient treated with antithyroid drugs. The chain links TRBV27 to TRBJ1-6, with D possibly being TRBD1 (6 bases). CDR3 in amino acids: CASSFRGYNSPLHF. DNA of the CDR3: TGTGCCAGCAGTTTCAGGGGATATAATTCACCCCTCCACTTT.